This is a list of T cell receptor beta chains from one sample in a study of T cell responses to AZD1222 COVID-19 vaccine. Assay used: immunoSEQ multiplex PCR; TCRdb lists only in-frame clones, some missing. Among 65,000 to 95,000 clones listed, around 92% were seen once. The starting material was peripheral blood, obtained on day 0 of MenACWY control vaccination. These receptors all come from an adult in good health. CDR3s include the opening cysteine and the closing phenylalanine or tryptophan. Fields, in order: D gene, V gene, clone size, J gene, CDR3 DNA, CDR3 protein. The D gene is left open where the match is weak. Size is omitted from some rows. Given values are once, few, many or a class for expanded clones.

NA	TRBV6-2/TRBV6-3	few	TRBJ2-5	TGTGCCAGCAGTTACAGCCAGGTCCAAGAGACCCAGTACTTC	CASSYSQVQETQYF
TRBD2	TRBV9	once	TRBJ2-2	TGTGCCAGCAGCCCCCTAGCGGGAGGTTTGGCCGGGGAGCTGTTTTTT	CASSPLAGGLAGELFF
NA	TRBV6-6	NA	TRBJ2-2	TGTGCCAGCAGTTACTTCTCTTCCGGGGAGCTGTTTTTT	CASSYFSSGELFF
NA	TRBV29-1	NA	TRBJ2-5	TGCAGCGTAAGGGGGTGGCAGGGGACCCAGTACTTC	CSVRGWQGTQYF
NA	TRBV5-1	NA	TRBJ1-1	TGCGCCAGTAGACAGAGCACGAACACTGAAGCTTTCTTT	CASRQSTNTEAFF
TRBD2	TRBV3-1/TRBV3-2	NA	TRBJ2-2	TGTGCCAGCAGAAGACTAGCGGGAGGCTTAGGACCAGGGGGGGAGCTGTTTTTT	CASRRLAGGLGPGGELFF
NA	TRBV7-9	NA	TRBJ1-5	TGTGCCAGCAGCTCTTCTCTCCCCCGAACTGATCAGCCCCAGCATTTT	CASSSSLPRTDQPQHF
NA	TRBV6-2/TRBV6-3	NA	TRBJ1-5	TGTGCCAGCAGTATCGCCGGGGGGTTAGGGCAGCCCCAGCATTTT	CASSIAGGLGQPQHF
TRBD1	TRBV6-5	NA	TRBJ2-7	TGTGCCATCGCCGCGGGACAGGGTCGAGAGCAGTACTTC	CAIAAGQGREQYF
TRBD1	TRBV6-2/TRBV6-3	NA	TRBJ1-2	TGTGCCAGCAGTTACGCCGGGACAGGAGGTTCCTATGGCTACACCTTC	CASSYAGTGGSYGYTF
TRBD1	TRBV9	NA	TRBJ1-4	TGTGCCAGCAGCCTAGGGACAGGGGAAAATGAAAAACTGTTTTTT	CASSLGTGENEKLFF
TRBD2	TRBV28	NA	TRBJ2-7	TGTGCCAGCACCCGGACTAGCGGGGCCTACGAGCAGTACTTC	CASTRTSGAYEQYF
TRBD1	TRBV6-5	NA	TRBJ1-1	TGTGCCAGCAGACTGACAGGGGATCCCACTGAAGCTTTCTTT	CASRLTGDPTEAFF
NA	TRBV19	NA	TRBJ2-5	TGTGCCAGTAGTCTTCTGCCGGGACGACAAGAGACCCAGTACTTC	CASSLLPGRQETQYF
NA	TRBV28	NA	TRBJ2-7	TGTGCCAGCAGCCCCGGCCTTTTAGCTCTACGTAGGCAGTACTTC	CASSPGLLALRRQYF
NA	TRBV24-1	NA	TRBJ2-2	TGTGCCACCAGTGATTTGCAGGACCAAACCGGGGAGCTGTTTTTT	CATSDLQDQTGELFF
NA	TRBV9	NA	TRBJ1-4	TGTGCCAGCAGCGTAGGGGGCGGTTCTAATGAAAAACTGTTTTTT	CASSVGGGSNEKLFF
NA	TRBV7-3	NA	TRBJ2-7	TGTGCCAGCAGCTTAAACTCGGGCTCCTACGAGCAGTACTTC	CASSLNSGSYEQYF
TRBD2	TRBV7-7	NA	TRBJ2-2	TGTGCCAGCAGTCTCACACTAGCGGGGGTAAACTCGAACACCGGGGAGCTGTTTTTT	CASSLTLAGVNSNTGELFF
NA	TRBV6-5	NA	TRBJ1-1	TGTGCCAGCAGTTACTCCTCTGGTAGGGACACTGAAGCTTTCTTT	CASSYSSGRDTEAFF
TRBD1	TRBV7-3	NA	TRBJ2-7	TGTGCCAGCAGCTCCAACGGACAGGGGGACGAGCAGTACTTC	CASSSNGQGDEQYF
NA	TRBV27	NA	TRBJ2-7	TGTGCCAGCCCCGGCGAGGGCGAGCAGTACTTC	CASPGEGEQYF
NA	TRBV6-6	NA	TRBJ2-7	TGTGCCAGCAGTTACCCCAGTTCCTACGAGCAGTACTTC	CASSYPSSYEQYF
NA	TRBV28	NA	TRBJ1-6	TGTGCCAGCACAACGCCAACAGGGATCGGGATCAATTCACCCCTCCACTTT	CASTTPTGIGINSPLHF
NA	TRBV6-5	once	TRBJ1-4	TGTGCCAGCAGCTCTCTGGGGGGGGTTGAAAAACTGTTTTTT	CASSSLGGVEKLFF
TRBD2	TRBV19	NA	TRBJ2-1	TGTGCCAGTCAAGCGGGGGGGCCTAGTGAGCAGTTCTTC	CASQAGGPSEQFF
TRBD1	TRBV5-6	once	TRBJ1-1	TGTGCCAGCAGCATCGACAGGGACACTGAAGCTTTCTTT	CASSIDRDTEAFF
NA	TRBV19	NA	TRBJ1-1	TGTGCCAGTACCACCGGTGGGGAGAACACTGAAGCTTTCTTT	CASTTGGENTEAFF
TRBD1	TRBV19	NA	TRBJ1-1	TGTGCCAGTAGTAGCCAGGACAGGGGGAACACTGAAGCTTTCTTT	CASSSQDRGNTEAFF
TRBD1	TRBV23-1	NA	TRBJ2-5	TGCGCCAGCAGTCATCGGGACAGGGGCTTAGGGGAGACCCAGTACTTC	CASSHRDRGLGETQYF
NA	TRBV28	NA	TRBJ1-6	TGTGCCAGCAGCGCGGTTCGTAACGCCGGGACATATTATAATTCACCCCTCCACTTT	CASSAVRNAGTYYNSPLHF
TRBD1	TRBV6-1	NA	TRBJ1-1	TGTGCCAGCAGTAAAGGACAGGGCTTTTTGGTGAACACTGAAGCTTTCTTT	CASSKGQGFLVNTEAFF
TRBD1	TRBV5-1	NA	TRBJ1-6	TGCGCCAGCAGTCAGGACCCGACAGGGACGAATTCACCCCTCCACTTT	CASSQDPTGTNSPLHF
NA	TRBV5-8	NA	TRBJ1-5	TGTGCCAGCAGCTTGGGGGAGATAGGGCCCCAGCATTTT	CASSLGEIGPQHF
NA	TRBV5-4	once	TRBJ2-3	TGTGCCAGCAGCTTGGAGCATAGCTCAGATACGCAGTATTTT	CASSLEHSSDTQYF
NA	TRBV4-1	NA	TRBJ2-7	TGCGCCAGCAGCCAAGATTTTTACTACGAGCAGTACTTC	CASSQDFYYEQYF
NA	TRBV5-5	NA	TRBJ2-7	TGTGCCAGCAGCTTGTATTATTTGGGCAGCCAAGGGGTTTCGGGCGAGCAGTACTTC	CASSLYYLGSQGVSGEQYF
NA	TRBV6-6	NA	TRBJ2-1	TGTGCCAGCACCCAGGGGGGGCATGAGCAGTTCTTC	CASTQGGHEQFF
NA	TRBV28	once	TRBJ1-6	TGTGCCATCCTAGAATCCCGGGGCCATAATTCACCCCTCCACTTT	CAILESRGHNSPLHF
NA	TRBV7-9	NA	TRBJ2-5	TGTGCCAGCAGTTTTATCGGGGCTGGGGAGACCCAGTACTTC	CASSFIGAGETQYF
TRBD1	TRBV27	NA	TRBJ1-4	TGTGCCAGCAGACGGGACAGGGGAGGTGAAAAACTGTTTTTT	CASRRDRGGEKLFF
NA	TRBV11-2	NA	TRBJ2-1	TGTGCCAGCAGCCCGGGCCTACGCTCCTACAATGAGCAGTTCTTC	CASSPGLRSYNEQFF
NA	TRBV6-6	NA	TRBJ2-3	TGTGCCAGCAGTTCCCAGGGAGACACAGATACGCAGTATTTT	CASSSQGDTDTQYF
NA	TRBV30	NA	TRBJ1-4	TGTGCCGCCGAACCTCTACTTCCTAATGAAAAACTGTTTTTT	CAAEPLLPNEKLFF
NA	TRBV4-3	NA	TRBJ2-3	TGCGCCAGCAGCCAAGGCATCCTTTCAGGAGCAGATACGCAGTATTTT	CASSQGILSGADTQYF
NA	TRBV9	NA	TRBJ2-7	TGTGCCAGCAGCTCCCGGACTAACTCCTACGAGCAGTACTTC	CASSSRTNSYEQYF
NA	TRBV20-1	NA	TRBJ1-5	TGCAGTGCTAGTAAGAGGGCGCAGGATCAGCCCCAGCATTTT	CSASKRAQDQPQHF
NA	TRBV19	NA	TRBJ2-2	TGTGCCAGTAGTATTTTGGGCGGGGAGCTGTTTTTT	CASSILGGELFF
TRBD2	TRBV9	NA	TRBJ2-5	TGTGCCAGCAGCGTAGCGCCTCTGGGGGGGGAGACCCAGTACTTC	CASSVAPLGGETQYF
NA	TRBV5-1	NA	TRBJ2-7	TGCGCCAGCAGCTTGGGCAAGGTAGACGAGCAGTACTTC	CASSLGKVDEQYF